This T cell receptor beta chain was identified in a study of T-cell memory formation after mild COVID-19. Whole-study findings and limits: Within pre-infection memory, some responding clones were found, suggesting cross-reactive memory joined.

At least ten counts were recorded for this clonotype. The antigen is unknown. This CDR3 has 12 amino acids. The germline V gene has CDR1 LNHDA and CDR2 SQIVND (reference sequence). Deletions cut 5 bases from V and 5 bases from J, with 10 bases between. Via MiXCR, TCRdb re-called the 5' RACE reads, giving one row per CDR3 protein. The repertoire holds hundreds of thousands of distinct CDR3 sequences, with 23% as singletons. The source material was PBMCs or a T cell subset sorted from them (not recorded which). This sequence was found in an adult woman who had mild COVID-19 (a few samples of this study predate the infection). Cell type and time point are not known. The chain has TRBV19 and TRBJ2-7; D remains unclear. In nucleotides, the CDR3 is TGTGCCAGTAGTCAAAGCGCTCACGAGCAGTACTTC. This translates into CASSQSAHEQYF.